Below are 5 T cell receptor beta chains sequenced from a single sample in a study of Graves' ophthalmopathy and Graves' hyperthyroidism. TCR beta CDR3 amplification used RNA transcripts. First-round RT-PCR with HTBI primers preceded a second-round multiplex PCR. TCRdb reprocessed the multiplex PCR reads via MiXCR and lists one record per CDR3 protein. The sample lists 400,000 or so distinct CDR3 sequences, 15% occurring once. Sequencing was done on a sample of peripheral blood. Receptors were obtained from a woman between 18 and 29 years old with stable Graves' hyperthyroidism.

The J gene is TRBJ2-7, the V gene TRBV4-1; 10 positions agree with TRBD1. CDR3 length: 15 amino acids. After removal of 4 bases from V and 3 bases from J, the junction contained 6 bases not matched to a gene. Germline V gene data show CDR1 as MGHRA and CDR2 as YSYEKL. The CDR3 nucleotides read TGCGCCAGCAGCCCAGGACAGGGGGGGAACTACGAGCAGTACTTC. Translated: CASSPGQGGNYEQYF.

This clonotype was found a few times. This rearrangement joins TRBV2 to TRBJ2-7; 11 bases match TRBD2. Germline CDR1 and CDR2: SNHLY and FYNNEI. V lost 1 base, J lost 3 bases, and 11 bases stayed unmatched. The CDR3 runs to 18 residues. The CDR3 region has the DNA TGTGCCAGCAGTGAAGGGGTTGGGGGGACTAGCGGTCTCTACGAGCAGTACTTC. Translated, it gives CASSEGVGGTSGLYEQYF.

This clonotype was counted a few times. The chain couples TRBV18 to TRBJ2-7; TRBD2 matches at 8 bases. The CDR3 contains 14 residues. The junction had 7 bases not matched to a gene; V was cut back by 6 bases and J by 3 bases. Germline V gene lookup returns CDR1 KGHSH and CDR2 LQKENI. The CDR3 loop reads CASSPGRGDYEQYF. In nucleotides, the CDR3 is TGTGCCAGCTCCCCCGGGAGGGGGGACTACGAGCAGTACTTC.

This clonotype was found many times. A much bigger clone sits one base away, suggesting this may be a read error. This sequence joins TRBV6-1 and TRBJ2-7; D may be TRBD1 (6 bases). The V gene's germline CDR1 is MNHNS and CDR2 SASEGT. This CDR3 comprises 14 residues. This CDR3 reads CASSERDIPYGQYF. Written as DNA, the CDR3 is TGTGCCAGCAGTGAAAGGGACATACCCTACGGGCAGTACTTC.

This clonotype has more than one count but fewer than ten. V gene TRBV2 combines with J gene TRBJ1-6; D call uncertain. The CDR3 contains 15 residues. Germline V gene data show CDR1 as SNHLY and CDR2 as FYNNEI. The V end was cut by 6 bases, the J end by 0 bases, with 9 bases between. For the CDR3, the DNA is TGTGCCAGCAGGGTCGTCACCTCCTATAATTCACCCCTCCACTTT. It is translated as CASRVVTSYNSPLHF.